Shown below are 28 T cell receptor beta chains from a single sample sequenced in a study of blood T cell repertoires in COVID-19. Sequencing was performed with immunoSEQ multiplex PCR; in TCRdb, only in-frame clones are kept and a portion is missing. The profile shows around 180,000 clones, more than 75% of them singletons. The sequenced sample consisted of peripheral blood. Receptor source: a person aged 65-85 years with COVID-19, enrolled during active disease.

CDR3 in amino acids: CASSLVGGPYNEQFF. CDR3 sequence (DNA): TGTGCCAGCAGCTTGGTGGGGGGACCTTACAATGAGCAGTTCTTC. The V gene is TRBV5-4, the J gene TRBJ2-1, with D perhaps matching TRBD2 (6 bases). This CDR3 contains 15 residues. Germline CDR1 is SGHNT and CDR2 is YYREEE (reference sequence). With 0 bases removed from V and 4 bases from J, the gap between germline ends came to 11 bases.

The chain carries TRBV2 and TRBJ1-5; 8 bases are shared with TRBD1. This CDR3 spans 14 amino acids. The germline V gene encodes CDR1 SNHLY and CDR2 FYNNEI. Trimming removed 4 bases from V and 6 bases from J; junction bases left unmatched: 5. CDR3 in amino acids: CASSASGGSQPQHF. The CDR3 nucleotides are TGTGCCAGCAGTGCTTCAGGGGGCTCTCAGCCCCAGCATTTT.

The chain couples TRBV20-1 to TRBJ2-3; 7 nucleotides line up with TRBD2. V was clipped by 3 bases and J by 4 bases; unmatched bases: 10. The CDR3 extends over 15 amino acids. Germline CDR1 DFQATT, CDR2 SNEGSKA (reference sequence). CDR3 coding DNA: TGCAGTGCTAGTACTCGGGGGGTCTCCGCAGATACGCAGTATTTT. Amino acid sequence: CSASTRGVSADTQYF.

This clone occurred a few times. V and J are TRBV11-2 and TRBJ2-7, with D perhaps TRBD2 (6 bases). From germline, CDR1 is SGHAT and CDR2 FQNNGV. V was cut by 3 bases and J by 2 bases, with 20 bases left in between. The CDR3 sequence is 17 residues long. As DNA, the CDR3 is TGTGCCAGCAGCTTTGAACGGGGGACCGCTAAAGCCTACGAGCAGTACTTC. This gives the protein CASSFERGTAKAYEQYF.

This sequence joins TRBV12-3 or TRBV12-4 and TRBJ2-1; D may be TRBD2 (5 bases). With 5 bases removed from V and 9 bases from J, the gap between germline ends came to 14 bases. The CDR3 sequence is 13 residues long. The CDR3 reads CASSTTRFSEQFF. The CDR3 coding sequence is TGTGCCAGCAGTACAACTAGGTTCAGTGAGCAGTTCTTC.

V usage is TRBV19 and J usage is TRBJ1-4; the D is unclear. CDR1 is LNHDA and CDR2 is SQIVND in the germline V gene (reference sequence). With 3 bases removed from V and 0 bases from J, the gap between germline ends came to 11 bases. This CDR3 has 16 residues. As DNA, the CDR3 is TGTGCCAGTAGTATTATGATGAGTGCAACTAATGAAAAACTGTTTTTT. This sequence encodes CASSIMMSATNEKLFF.

This clone was seen only once. The chain is built from TRBV5-6 and TRBJ1-2; 10 nucleotides match TRBD1. This CDR3 has 16 amino acids. V lost 4 bases, J lost 4 bases, and 10 bases stayed unmatched. Germline CDR1 SGHDT, CDR2 YYEEEE. The CDR3 reads CASSPSPGQGSYGYTF. The DNA of the CDR3 is TGTGCCAGCAGCCCATCCCCGGGACAGGGGTCCTATGGCTACACCTTC.

The chain carries TRBV9 and TRBJ2-5, with a possible D match to TRBD2 (5 bases). Germline CDR1 SGDLS, CDR2 YYNGEE. Trimming removed 0 bases from V and 1 base from J, with 10 bases in between. CDR3 length equals 15 residues. CDR3 sequence: CASSVGGLSQETQYF. CDR3 in DNA: TGTGCCAGCAGCGTAGGCGGGCTCAGCCAAGAGACCCAGTACTTC.

V is TRBV18 and J is TRBJ1-6, with D uncertain. Trimming removed 0 bases at V and 7 bases at J, with 10 bases between. CDR1 is KGHSH and CDR2 is LQKENI in the germline V gene. The CDR3 has 15 amino acids. Here the CDR3 reads CASSPPWQRNSPLHF. DNA for the CDR3: TGTGCCAGCTCACCACCGTGGCAGCGGAATTCACCCCTCCACTTT.

This rearrangement joins TRBV7-2 to TRBJ2-5, with 10 bases lining up with TRBD1. Losses at the gene ends were 1 base for V and 3 bases for J; bases not matched to a gene: 5. This CDR3 region has 16 residues. CDR1 is SGHTA and CDR2 is FQGNSA in the germline V gene. The CDR3 nucleotides are TGTGCCAGCAGCTTAGATTTGGGACAGGGGAAAGAGACCCAGTACTTC. It is translated as CASSLDLGQGKETQYF.

This clone was detected a few times. The chain uses TRBV15 and TRBJ2-2; 7 bases agree with TRBD2. V gave up 6 bases and J gave up 6 bases; unmatched junction bases: 4. Germline CDR1 and CDR2: LNHNV and YYDKDF (reference sequence). The CDR3 spans 13 residues. DNA for the CDR3: TGTGCCACCAGGGCGGGGGTCGCCGGGGAGCTGTTTTTT. Translating it yields CATRAGVAGELFF.

The chain couples TRBV19 to TRBJ2-1; 7 bases match TRBD1. V shed 6 bases, J shed 10 bases, and the junction held 9 bases outside the gene matches. This CDR3 spans 13 amino acids. The germline V gene has CDR1 LNHDA and CDR2 SQIVND (reference sequence). This CDR3 reads CASRQQGPEEQFF. Written as DNA, the CDR3 is TGTGCCAGTAGACAACAGGGGCCGGAAGAGCAGTTCTTC.

The chain has TRBV6-5 and TRBJ1-6; TRBD1 matches at 7 bases. CDR1 is MNHEY, CDR2 SVGAGI, per germline. V trimming: 7 bases; J trimming: 8 bases; junction bases outside the gene matches: 11. The CDR3 covers 15 residues. The CDR3 is CASTISGGSDSPLHF. The CDR3 DNA follows: TGTGCCAGCACTATATCAGGGGGTTCGGATTCACCCCTCCACTTT.

The chain recombines TRBV7-9 with TRBJ2-1; possibly TRBD1 for D (5 bases). This CDR3 is built from 15 residues. The V end was cut by 3 bases, the J end by 7 bases, with 16 bases between. Germline CDR1 SEHNR, CDR2 FQNEAQ (reference sequence). The CDR3 reads CASSFAGPFLNEQFF. The CDR3 DNA sequence: TGTGCCAGCAGCTTTGCAGGGCCTTTCTTAAATGAGCAGTTCTTC.

V and J are TRBV2 and TRBJ1-4; a weak D match, TRBD1 (6 bases). This CDR3 is built from 13 residues. The germline V gene encodes CDR1 SNHLY and CDR2 FYNNEI. V was cut by 11 bases and J by 0 bases, with 10 bases left in between. This chain's CDR3 is CAGRQATNEKLFF. The CDR3 nucleotides are TGTGCCGGCCGACAGGCAACTAATGAAAAACTGTTTTTT. Variable domain in full (rest from reference TRBV2 and TRBJ1-4): EPEVTQTPSHQVTQMGQEVILRCVPISNHLYFYWYRQILGQKVEFLVSFYNNEISEKSEIFDDQFSVERPDGSNFTLKIRSTKLEDSAMYFCAGRQATNEKLFFGSGTQLSVL.

This sequence joins TRBV12-3 or TRBV12-4 and TRBJ2-3; tentative D call: TRBD2 (6 bases). The CDR3 covers 11 residues. Between the trimmed V and J ends, which lost 5 bases and 11 bases, there was a span of 11 bases. CDR3 in DNA: TGTGCCAGCAGTCGGGGGTCAGGGCAGTATTTT. Protein product: CASSRGSGQYF.

This chain links TRBV5-1 with TRBJ1-1; maybe TRBD1 (5 bases). Germline CDR1 is SGHRS and CDR2 is YFSETQ. The germline V and J ends were trimmed by 0 bases and 4 bases, with 13 bases remaining between them. There are 15 residues in the CDR3. Here the CDR3 DNA reads TGCGCCAGCAGCTTGGTATTAGGGGTTTCCACTGAAGCTTTCTTT. It is translated as CASSLVLGVSTEAFF.

This clone was recorded many times. The rearrangement joins TRBV20-1 to TRBJ2-7; tentatively, D is TRBD1 (5 bases). Deletions cut 3 bases from V and 0 bases from J, with 12 bases between. This CDR3 has 14 residues. The germline CDR1 and CDR2 sequences are DFQATT and SNEGSKA (reference sequence). CDR3 in amino acids: CSASVQGNSYEQYF. The CDR3 nucleotides are TGCAGTGCTAGTGTTCAGGGTAACTCCTACGAGCAGTACTTC.

This sequence joins TRBV11-2 and TRBJ1-1; D remains ambiguous. Germline V CDR1 and CDR2: SGHAT, FQNNGV. The CDR3 has 15 amino acids. V was shortened by 1 base and J by 1 base, with 10 bases between the two germline ends. The CDR3 sequence: CASSLVAGGNTEAFF. The CDR3 nucleotides read TGTGCCAGCAGCTTAGTCGCCGGAGGGAACACTGAAGCTTTCTTT. The full variable domain, with the rest looked up from reference TRBV11-2 and TRBJ1-1, is EAGVAQSPRYKIIEKRQSVAFWCNPISGHATLYWYQQILGQGPKLLIQFQNNGVVDDSQLPKDRFSAERLKGVDSTLKIQPAKLEDSAVYLCASSLVAGGNTEAFFGQGTRLTVV.

The DNA for the CDR3 is TGTGCCAGCAGGGTACGGGGGGTGAACACCGGGGAGCTGTTTTTT. Translation: CASRVRGVNTGELFF. The chain employs TRBV11-1 and TRBJ2-2; the match to TRBD2 covers 7 bases. Germline loops: CDR1 SGHAT, CDR2 FQDESV (reference sequence). V shed 6 bases and J 1 base; nucleotides not matched to a gene: 5. The CDR3 has 15 residues. Supplemented by reference TRBV11-1 and TRBJ2-2, the full variable domain reads EAEVAQSPRYKITEKSQAVAFWCDPISGHATLYWYRQILGQGPELLVQFQDESVVDDSQLPKDRFSAERLKGVDSTLKIQPAELGDSAMYLCASRVRGVNTGELFFGEGSRLTVL.

This clone appeared once. The chain recombines TRBV3-1 (or the pseudogene TRBV3-2) with TRBJ2-2, with TRBD2 matching over 12 bases. Germline V gene sequence: CDR1 LGHDT, CDR2 YNNKEL (reference sequence). The CDR3 consists of 17 residues. Losses at the gene ends were 1 base for V and 5 bases for J; bases not matched to a gene: 5. The CDR3 DNA follows: TGTGCCAGCAGCCAAGGACTAGCGGGAGAATGGACCGGGGAGCTGTTTTTT. Its protein is CASSQGLAGEWTGELFF.

The chain combines TRBV11-2 with TRBJ1-6; TRBD1 matches 7 bases. With V trimmed by 6 bases and J by 7 bases, 9 bases remained unmatched. CDR3 length: 15 amino acids. Germline loops: CDR1 SGHAT, CDR2 FQNNGV. The DNA of the CDR3 is TGTGCCAGCAGGACAGGGCCGCGCGGGAATTCACCCCTCCACTTT. It yields the protein CASRTGPRGNSPLHF.

This chain joins TRBV3-1 (or the pseudogene TRBV3-2) and TRBJ1-4; 8 bases align to TRBD1. J was trimmed by 7 bases and V by 1 base; bases with no gene match: 8. This CDR3 is 16 amino acids long. CDR1 is LGHDT, CDR2 YNNKEL, per germline (reference sequence). The CDR3 is CASSQGTGMSSEKLFF. In nucleotides, the CDR3 is TGTGCCAGCAGCCAAGGGACAGGGATGTCGAGTGAAAAACTGTTTTTT.

The chain carries TRBV4-1 and TRBJ2-7, with D tentatively TRBD2 (5 bases). The CDR3 length is 14 residues. V lost 4 bases and J 3 bases, leaving 13 bases between the germline ends. Germline CDR1 reads MGHRA; CDR2 reads YSYEKL. The CDR3 coding sequence is TGCGCCAGCAGCCCTTCGGGAAGAATCTACGAGCAGTACTTC. Its protein product is CASSPSGRIYEQYF.

The gene calls are TRBV7-9 and TRBJ2-2, with 8 bases matching TRBD1. The CDR3 is made up of 16 amino acids. V shed 5 bases and J 4 bases; nucleotides not matched to a gene: 9. Germline CDR1 SEHNR, CDR2 FQNEAQ (reference sequence). The CDR3 DNA reads TGTGCCAGCAGCGACCGACAGGGGAAGGTCACCGGGGAGCTGTTTTTT. It specifies CASSDRQGKVTGELFF.

V gene TRBV7-3 combines with J gene TRBJ2-3, with D perhaps matching TRBD2 (5 bases). Trimming took 2 bases from V and 1 from J, leaving 13 bases between them. Germline lookup yields CDR1 SGHTA and CDR2 FQGTGA. The CDR3 sequence is 16 residues long. The CDR3 nucleotides are TGTGCCAGCAGCTTATCCCTAGCCTCTGGCACAGATACGCAGTATTTT. Its translation is CASSLSLASGTDTQYF.

The chain recombines TRBV29-1 with TRBJ2-1; perhaps TRBD2 as D (5 bases). The CDR3 is 14 amino acids. Trimming shortened V by 1 base and J by 12 bases, and 19 bases separated the two germline ends. Germline assignment: CDR1 SQVTM and CDR2 ANQGSEA. The CDR3 DNA is TGCAGCGTTGAAGTCCCCTTCGGAGGCGAGGGGCAGTTCTTC. This translates into CSVEVPFGGEGQFF.

The chain links TRBV6-5 to TRBJ2-1; 7 positions match TRBD1. Germline V gene lookup returns CDR1 MNHEY and CDR2 SVGAGI. Trimming took 2 bases from V and 10 from J; bases not matched to a gene: 8. This CDR3 contains 14 residues. This chain's CDR3 is CASSYTPTGSEQFF. CDR3 sequence (DNA): TGTGCCAGCAGTTACACCCCGACAGGGAGCGAGCAGTTCTTC.